The T cell receptor beta chain under discussion was sequenced for a study of blood T cell repertoires in COVID-19. Study background: Researchers got acute and convalescent COVID-19 samples from the United States, Italy and Spain.

Only in-frame clones appear in the TCRdb table, and some are missing; sequencing was by immunoSEQ multiplex PCR. The table lists roughly 150,000 clones, approximately 90% of them singletons. Enrolment of Seattle patients took place during active infection, and they were followed longitudinally. CDR1 SGHTS and CDR2 YDEGEE come from the germline V gene. V lost 7 bases and J lost 8, with 18 bases in between. There are 13 residues in the CDR3. This receptor was obtained from a woman in her 70s with COVID-19, enrolled during active disease. The sequenced sample was peripheral blood. This rearrangement joins TRBV5-8 to TRBJ1-2; tentative D call: TRBD1 (6 bases). The CDR3 DNA reads as TGTGCCAGCGCGTTCCAGGGGCATAGAGGCTACACCTTC. Translation: CASAFQGHRGYTF.